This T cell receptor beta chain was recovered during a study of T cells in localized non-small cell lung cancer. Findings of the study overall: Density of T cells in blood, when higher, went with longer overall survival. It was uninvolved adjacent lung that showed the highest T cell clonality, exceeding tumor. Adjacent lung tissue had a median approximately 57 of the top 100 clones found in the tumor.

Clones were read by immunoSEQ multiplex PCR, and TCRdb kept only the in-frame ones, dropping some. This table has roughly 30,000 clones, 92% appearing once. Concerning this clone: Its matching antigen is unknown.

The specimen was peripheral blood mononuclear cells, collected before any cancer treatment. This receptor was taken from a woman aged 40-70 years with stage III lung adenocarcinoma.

Written as DNA, the CDR3 is TGTGCCAGCACCAAAAGTGGGAACACTGAAGCTTTCTTT. Residues: CASTKSGNTEAFF. The rearrangement links TRBV6-6 to TRBJ1-1, with D uncertain. Trimming took 7 bases from V and 1 from J, leaving 10 bases between them. This CDR3 contains 13 residues. In germline, CDR1 is MNHNY, CDR2 SVGAGI (reference sequence).